This T cell receptor beta chain was recorded in a study of CD8+CD57+ T cells in acquired aplastic anemia. Findings and caveats of the study: Roughly 31 CD8+ CDR3 sequences occurred in both the patients and the controls.

Patients chosen for sequencing had CD8+CD57+ cells that had expanded, as shown by flow cytometry. The template used for profiling TCR beta VDJ and CDR3 was genomic DNA. TCRdb redid the calling of the reads with MiXCR, one entry per CDR3 protein. Counted here are about 180,000 distinct CDR3 sequences, 55% to 65% occurring once; the ten biggest clones make up about 44%. The CDR3 has 14 amino acids. The germline gives CDR1 MGHRA, CDR2 YSYEKL. V shed 1 base and J shed 0 bases, with 7 bases lying between them. Comment on this clonotype: What it recognizes is unknown.

This TCR came from a human donor with aplastic anemia. This chain connects TRBV4-1 to TRBJ2-7; weak D call: TRBD1 (5 bases). Sample: sorted CD4+, CD8+, or CD8+CD57+ T cells (not recorded which) from PBMCs. Here the CDR3 DNA reads TGCGCCAGCAGCCAAGGGACATACTCCTACGAGCAGTACTTC. Translating it yields CASSQGTYSYEQYF.